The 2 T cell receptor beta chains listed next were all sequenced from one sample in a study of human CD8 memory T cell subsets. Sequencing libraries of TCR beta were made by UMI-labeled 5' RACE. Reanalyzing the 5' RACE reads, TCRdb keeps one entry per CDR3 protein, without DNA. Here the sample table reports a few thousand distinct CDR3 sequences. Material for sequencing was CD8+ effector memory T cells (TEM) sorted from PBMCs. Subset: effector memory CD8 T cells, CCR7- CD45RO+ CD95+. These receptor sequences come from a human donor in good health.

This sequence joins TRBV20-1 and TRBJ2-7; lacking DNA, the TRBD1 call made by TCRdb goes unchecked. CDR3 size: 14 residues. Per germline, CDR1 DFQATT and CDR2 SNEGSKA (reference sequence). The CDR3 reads CSARGSQGDYEQYF.

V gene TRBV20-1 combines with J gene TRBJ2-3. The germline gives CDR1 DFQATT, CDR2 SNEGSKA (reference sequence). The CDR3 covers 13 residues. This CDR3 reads CSARTPYTDTQYF.